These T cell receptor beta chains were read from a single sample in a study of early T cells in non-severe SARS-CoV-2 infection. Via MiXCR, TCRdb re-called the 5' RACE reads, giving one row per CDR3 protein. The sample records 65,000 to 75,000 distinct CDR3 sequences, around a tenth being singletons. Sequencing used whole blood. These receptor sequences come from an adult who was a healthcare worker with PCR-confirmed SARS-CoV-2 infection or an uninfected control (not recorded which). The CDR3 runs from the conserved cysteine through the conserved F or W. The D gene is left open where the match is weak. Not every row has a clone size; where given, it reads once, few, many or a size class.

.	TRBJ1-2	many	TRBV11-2	TGTGCCAGCAGCCTAGGGATGTCGTATGGCTACACCTTC	CASSLGMSYGYTF
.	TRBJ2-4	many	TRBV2	TGTGCCAGCAGTCCGGACCGGCTAGCCAAAAACATTCAGTACTTC	CASSPDRLAKNIQYF
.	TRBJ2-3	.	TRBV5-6	TGTGCCAGCAGCTTGGTGGCCGGAAATACGCAGTATTTT	CASSLVAGNTQYF
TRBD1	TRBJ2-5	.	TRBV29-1	TGCAGCGTGGGACAGGGGCCGCAGTCCCTACAAGAGACCCAGTACTTC	CSVGQGPQSLQETQYF
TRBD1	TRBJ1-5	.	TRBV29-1	TGCAGCGCCCGACAGGGGAGGAATCAGCCCCAGCATTTT	CSARQGRNQPQHF
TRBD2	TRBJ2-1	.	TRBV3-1	TGTGCCAGCAGCCAGGGAGCGGGGGCCCATGAGCAGTTCTTC	CASSQGAGAHEQFF
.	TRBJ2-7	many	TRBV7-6	TGTGCCAGCAGACGGGCCCTAGGGGACGAGCAGTACTTC	CASRRALGDEQYF
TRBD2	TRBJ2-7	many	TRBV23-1	TGCGCCAGCAGTCTTCCGCGATTAGCGGGAGGGCCCTCTGGTAAATTGAGGGTGCAGTACTTC	CASSLPRLAGGPSGKLRVQYF
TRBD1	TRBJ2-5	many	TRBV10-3	TGTGCCATCAGCGGGACAGATGAACAAGAGACCCAGTACTTC	CAISGTDEQETQYF
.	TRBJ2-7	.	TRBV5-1	TGCGCCAGCAGCTTAGGTGGACCAGGCCTCTACCACTTC	CASSLGGPGLYHF
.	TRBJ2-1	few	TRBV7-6	TGTGCCAGCAGCTTAGTCCCCATGGGCGAGCAGTTCTTC	CASSLVPMGEQFF
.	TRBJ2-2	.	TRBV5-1	TGCGCCAGCAGCTTTGGGACCTCATCGAAGAACACCGGGGAGCTGTTTTTT	CASSFGTSSKNTGELFF
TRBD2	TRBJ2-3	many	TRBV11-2	TGTGCCAGCAGCTTCCGTTCCGGTGCTAGCGGGAGCACAGATACGCAGTATTTT	CASSFRSGASGSTDTQYF
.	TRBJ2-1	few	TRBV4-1	TGCGCCAGCAGCCAACCTCTAGCGAGCTCCTACAATGAGCAGTTCTTC	CASSQPLASSYNEQFF
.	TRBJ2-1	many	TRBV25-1	TGTGCCAGCAGTCGGTCGGATGAGCAGTTCTTC	CASSRSDEQFF
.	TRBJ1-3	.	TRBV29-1	TGCAGCGTGCGGCCTGGAGGAAACACCATATATTTT	CSVRPGGNTIYF
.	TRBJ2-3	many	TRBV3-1	TGTGCCAGCAGCCAAGCGGGGACCACAGATACGCAGTATTTT	CASSQAGTTDTQYF
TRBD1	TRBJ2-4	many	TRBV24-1	TGTGCCACCAGTGACCCTAGACAGGGCCTAGGCAAAAACATTCAGTACTTC	CATSDPRQGLGKNIQYF
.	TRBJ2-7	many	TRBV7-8	TGTGCCAGCAGCTCGCGGGCTGAGGGAGAGCAGTACTTC	CASSSRAEGEQYF
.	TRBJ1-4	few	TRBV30	TGTGCCTGGACCCGGATTAATGAAAAACTGTTTTTT	CAWTRINEKLFF
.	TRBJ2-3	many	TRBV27	TGTGCCAGCAGTTTCTATGGGGGAACTAGCACAGATACGCAGTATTTT	CASSFYGGTSTDTQYF
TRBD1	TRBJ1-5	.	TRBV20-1	TGCAGTGCTCGAGGACAGGGGGAACAGCCCCAGCATTTT	CSARGQGEQPQHF
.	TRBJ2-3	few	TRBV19	TGTGCCAGTAGTATATACGGGGACCATCCGCCCGATACGCAGTATTTT	CASSIYGDHPPDTQYF
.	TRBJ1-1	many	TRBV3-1	TGTGCCAGCAGCCCGGGGAGGACTGAAGCTTTCTTT	CASSPGRTEAFF
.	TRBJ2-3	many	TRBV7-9	TGTGCCAGCAGCTCCGAAGGGTTAGGAGATACGCAGTATTTT	CASSSEGLGDTQYF
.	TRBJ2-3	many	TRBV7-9	TGTGCCAGCAGCTTGGCGGCGGCGGATACGCAGTATTTT	CASSLAAADTQYF